These T cell receptor beta chains were read from a single sample in a study of OX40 agonist ivuxolimab in advanced cancers. TCRdb's table, derived via immunoSEQ multiplex PCR, lists solely in-frame clones and lacks some. The sample holds fewer than 85,000 clones, approximately 92% seen once. The sample was CD4+ or CD8+ T cells sorted from blood, taken in a trial of the OX40 agonist ivuxolimab. The receptors were sampled from an adult with an advanced solid tumor such as melanoma, head and neck, liver or kidney cancer. Both conserved end residues are part of each CDR3. The D gene is left open where the match is weak. Part of the rows lack a size; the others show once, few, many or a class for expanded clones.

J,V,size,D,DNA,CDR3
TRBJ2-1,TRBV4-2,-,-,TGTGCCAGCCTGGGCTTTTACAATGAGCAGTTCTTC,CASLGFYNEQFF
TRBJ2-1,TRBV6-5,once,-,TGTGCCAGCAGTTACTATTCCTCCCAGTATGAGCAGTTCTTC,CASSYYSSQYEQFF
TRBJ1-1,TRBV5-4,-,-,TGTGCCAGCAGCTTGACGGGAGAGAACACTGAAGCTTTCTTT,CASSLTGENTEAFF
TRBJ2-7,TRBV11-3,-,-,TGTGCCAGCAGCTTAGACCCCGGACCCTCCTACGAGCAGTACTTC,CASSLDPGPSYEQYF
TRBJ1-5,TRBV27,few,-,TGTGCCAGTAAGGTATGGACCTCCAGCAATCAGCCCCAGCATTTT,CASKVWTSSNQPQHF
TRBJ1-5,TRBV11-2,-,-,TGTGCCAGCAGCTTAGATCCAGGACAGCCCAATCAGCCCCAGCATTTT,CASSLDPGQPNQPQHF
TRBJ2-2,TRBV6-5,many,TRBD1,TGTGCCAGCAGTTACTCTTTAGACAGGGTGTCCGGGGAGCTGTTTTTT,CASSYSLDRVSGELFF
TRBJ2-2,TRBV7-4,-,-,TGTGCCAGCAGCCCCGGGCTAGCGATGATCGGCACCGGGGAGCTGTTTTTT,CASSPGLAMIGTGELFF
TRBJ2-7,TRBV5-1,-,TRBD1,TGCGCCAGCAGCGGGACAGGTTTTGACTACGAGCAGTACTTC,CASSGTGFDYEQYF
TRBJ1-5,TRBV27,-,-,TGTGCCAGCAGTTTGGGTCGGGTTAGCAATCAGCCCCAGCATTTT,CASSLGRVSNQPQHF
TRBJ2-6,TRBV7-9,once,-,TGTGCCAGCAGCCGGACCGGGGACACCCGCTCTGGGGCCAACGTCCTGACTTTC,CASSRTGDTRSGANVLTF
TRBJ1-1,TRBV27,-,TRBD1,TGTGCCAGCAGTTTAGGGGTGCACAGGGGAATGAACACTGAAGCTTTCTTT,CASSLGVHRGMNTEAFF
TRBJ1-5,TRBV27,-,-,TGTGCCAGCAGTTGGGTGGGCAATCAGCCCCAGCATTTT,CASSWVGNQPQHF
TRBJ1-4,TRBV7-6,-,-,TGTGCCAGCAGCCCTTTGGCAGCTAATGAAAAACTGTTTTTT,CASSPLAANEKLFF
TRBJ1-1,TRBV15,-,TRBD1,TGTGCCACCAGCGGAAGACAGGGGAGGGGTGAAGCTTTCTTT,CATSGRQGRGEAFF
TRBJ1-5,TRBV30,-,-,TGTGCCTGGAGTGTCTGGGGGTTGGGCAATCAGCCCCAGCATTTT,CAWSVWGLGNQPQHF